Shown below are 16 T cell receptor beta chains from a single sample sequenced in a study of neurological immune-mediated disorders. TCRdb independently ran MiXCR on the 5' RACE reads; one entry per CDR3 protein. Here the sample spans about 38,000 distinct CDR3 sequences, around a tenth being singletons. The source material was CD4+ T cells from blood. Receptors were obtained from a woman aged 25 to 39 with HTLV-1-associated myelopathy (HAM/TSP).

This clonotype was counted at least ten times. V usage is TRBV29-1 and J usage is TRBJ2-2; possible D gene TRBD1, 6 bases. Trimming removed 7 bases from V and 9 bases from J, with 27 bases in between. The CDR3 contains 16 residues. The germline CDR1 and CDR2 sequences are SQVTM and ANQGSEA. The CDR3 DNA follows: TGCAGCGCTGCCCCGATACAGGGCCTGGGTGTCCGGGAGCTGTTTTTT. This sequence encodes CSAAPIQGLGVRELFF.

This clonotype came up many times. The chain recombines TRBV19 with TRBJ1-2; TRBD1 matches 9 bases. Trimming took 6 bases from V and 4 from J; bases not matched to a gene: 3. Germline V CDR1 and CDR2: LNHDA, SQIVND (reference sequence). The CDR3 runs 13 residues. DNA for the CDR3: TGTGCCAGTAGCCGGGACAGGGTCTATGGCTACACCTTC. It specifies CASSRDRVYGYTF.

The chain uses TRBV24-1 and TRBJ2-1; D could derive from TRBD1 or TRBD2 (6 bases each). Germline V gene sequence: CDR1 KGHDR, CDR2 SFDVKD. V was trimmed by 2 bases and J by 12 bases, leaving 10 bases between them. The CDR3 runs to 12 residues. CDR3 sequence: CATSDYSGAQFF. The CDR3 bases are TGTGCCACCAGTGATTATTCGGGGGCGCAGTTCTTC.

This clonotype was counted at least ten times. This rearrangement joins TRBV7-2 to TRBJ2-3; TRBD2 agrees at 11 bases. V lost 4 bases, J lost 3 bases, and 9 bases stayed unmatched. Germline CDR1 SGHTA, CDR2 FQGNSA. The CDR3 sequence is 17 residues long. CDR3: CASSYSGGASWTDTQYF. CDR3 in DNA: TGTGCCAGCAGCTATAGCGGGGGGGCCAGTTGGACAGATACGCAGTATTTT.

This clonotype was observed many times. The chain has TRBV5-1 and TRBJ1-1; D remains ambiguous. This CDR3 has 15 residues. Germline CDR1 is SGHRS and CDR2 is YFSETQ. Trimming shortened V by 0 bases and J by 1 base, and 10 bases separated the two germline ends. CDR3 protein: CASSLEPGANTEAFF. CDR3 DNA: TGCGCCAGCAGCTTGGAGCCAGGAGCGAACACTGAAGCTTTCTTT. The full variable domain, rest sourced from reference TRBV5-1 and TRBJ1-1, is KAGVTQTPRYLIKTRGQQVTLSCSPISGHRSVSWYQQTPGQGLQFLFEYFSETQRNKGNFPGRFSGRQFSNSRSEMNVSTLELGDSALYLCASSLEPGANTEAFFGQGTRLTVV.

V and J are TRBV18 and TRBJ1-6; D may be TRBD1 (6 bases). The V gene lost 4 bases and the J gene lost 5 bases, with 6 bases spanning the gap. This CDR3 is 13 amino acids long. CDR1 is KGHSH, CDR2 LQKENI, per germline. CDR3: CASSHRDNSPLHF. The CDR3 DNA reads as TGTGCCAGCTCACACAGGGATAATTCACCCCTCCACTTT.

Ten or more counts support this clonotype. This chain uses TRBV5-1 with TRBJ1-3; 9 bases match TRBD1. The CDR3 extends over 17 amino acids. CDR1 SGHRS and CDR2 YFSETQ come from the germline V gene. With 1 base clipped from V and 4 bases from J, the junction kept 9 bases outside the gene matches. In DNA form, the CDR3 reads TGCGCCAGCAGCTTGACCCCCGGGACAGGGACGGGAAACACCATATATTTT. This gives the protein CASSLTPGTGTGNTIYF.

This clonotype was seen many times. The CDR3 loop reads CASSLGGGREQYF. The CDR3 DNA follows: TGCGCCAGCAGCTTGGGCGGGGGCCGTGAGCAGTACTTC. V usage is TRBV5-1 and J usage is TRBJ2-7; D might be TRBD2 (7 bases). The germline V gene has CDR1 SGHRS and CDR2 YFSETQ. The CDR3 runs to 13 residues. Deletions cut 0 bases from V and 7 bases from J, with 11 bases between.

This clonotype was counted ten times or more. V gene TRBV5-1 combines with J gene TRBJ2-2; D may correspond to TRBD1 or TRBD2 (5 bases each). Trimming took 2 bases from V and 6 from J, leaving 17 bases between them. This CDR3 spans 16 amino acids. Germline assignment: CDR1 SGHRS and CDR2 YFSETQ. The CDR3 is CASSFYGAAIPGELFF. CDR3 in DNA: TGCGCCAGCAGCTTCTACGGGGCCGCCATTCCCGGGGAGCTGTTTTTT.

This clonotype occurred many times. The V call is TRBV30, the J call TRBJ1-2; D call uncertain. CDR1 GTSNPN and CDR2 SVGIG come from the germline V gene (reference sequence). V lost 3 bases to trimming and J lost 4 bases, with 6 bases between them. CDR3 length: 11 residues. The CDR3 here is CAWRRFYGYTF. CDR3 sequence (DNA): TGTGCCTGGAGACGGTTCTATGGCTACACCTTC.

The sample holds many counts of this clonotype. V usage is TRBV25-1 and J usage is TRBJ2-7, with D hard to call. Germline lookup yields CDR1 MGHDK and CDR2 SYGVNS. V dropped 2 bases and J dropped 0 bases, with 5 bases sitting between them. This CDR3 spans 13 amino acids. CDR3 nucleotide sequence: TGTGCCAGCAGTGAACCGAGCTCCTACGAGCAGTACTTC. It codes for CASSEPSSYEQYF.

The table lists this clonotype with many counts. The chain recombines TRBV5-1 with TRBJ1-1, with D perhaps TRBD1 (5 bases). The V gene lost 4 bases and the J gene lost 7 bases, with 11 bases spanning the gap. This CDR3 region has 12 residues. Germline values: CDR1 SGHRS, CDR2 YFSETQ. CDR3 in DNA: TGCGCCAGCAGCAGGGACGGGAGTGAAGCTTTCTTT. Encoded protein: CASSRDGSEAFF.

This clonotype was seen at least ten times. This rearrangement joins TRBV20-1 to TRBJ1-1; TRBD1 might be the D (5 bases). This CDR3 comprises 14 residues. CDR1 DFQATT and CDR2 SNEGSKA come from the germline V gene (reference sequence). V was shortened by 3 bases and J by 4 bases, with 15 bases between the two germline ends. The CDR3 DNA reads as TGCAGTGCTAGCCGGGGCGAGGTGGGCACTGAAGCTTTCTTT. Its protein product is CSASRGEVGTEAFF.

The table lists this clonotype with many counts. The CDR3 protein is CSASRLLSYNEQFF. DNA for the CDR3: TGCAGTGCTAGTCGGCTTCTCTCCTACAATGAGCAGTTCTTC. The chain uses TRBV20-1 and TRBJ2-1; D is uncertain. The CDR3 contains 14 residues. Germline lookup yields CDR1 DFQATT and CDR2 SNEGSKA (reference sequence). Trimming took off 3 bases at V and 0 bases at J, with 9 bases between the two ends.

This clonotype was seen many times. The rearrangement uses TRBV5-1 and TRBJ1-5; a possible D gene is TRBD1 (5 bases). The germline V and J ends were trimmed by 5 bases and 0 bases, with 18 bases remaining between them. In germline, CDR1 is SGHRS, CDR2 YFSETQ. The CDR3 spans 17 residues. CDR3: CASRKGMPTDSNQPQHF. The CDR3 DNA reads as TGCGCCAGCAGGAAGGGGATGCCCACGGATAGCAATCAGCCCCAGCATTTT.

This clonotype was seen many times. The genes are TRBV5-1 and TRBJ1-1; 9 bases align to TRBD1. Germline V gene sequence: CDR1 SGHRS, CDR2 YFSETQ. The CDR3 loop spans 12 amino acids. V was pared by 5 bases and J by 10 bases, with 6 bases of the junction left unmatched. The CDR3 nucleotides are TGCGCCAGCAGAGAGGACAGGGGTTCAGCTTTCTTT. Protein product: CASREDRGSAFF.